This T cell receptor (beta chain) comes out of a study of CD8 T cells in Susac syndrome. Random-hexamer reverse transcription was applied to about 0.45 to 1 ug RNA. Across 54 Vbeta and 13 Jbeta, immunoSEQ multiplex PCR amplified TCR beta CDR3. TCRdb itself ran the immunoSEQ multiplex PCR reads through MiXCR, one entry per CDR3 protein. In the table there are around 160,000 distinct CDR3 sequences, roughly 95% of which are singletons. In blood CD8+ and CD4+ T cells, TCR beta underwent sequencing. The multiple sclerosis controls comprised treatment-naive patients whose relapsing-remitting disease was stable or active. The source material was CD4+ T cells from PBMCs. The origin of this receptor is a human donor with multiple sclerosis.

CDR3 sequence (DNA): TGTGCCAGCAGCCTAGGGATCCTGACAGGAAGGGATGGCTACACCTTC. Translation: CASSLGILTGRDGYTF. This chain links TRBV7-2 with TRBJ1-2; D is possibly TRBD1 (6 bases). CDR1 and CDR2 from the germline V gene are SGHTA and FQGNSA. The V and J ends lost 5 bases and 6 bases respectively, with 22 bases between them. This CDR3 comprises 16 residues.